This passage covers 21 T cell receptor beta chains from one sample sequenced in a study of tumor-infiltrating lymphocytes in primary liver carcinoma. TCR beta cDNA was made from roughly 450 ng total RNA with a constant-region primer. Slightly modified ARM-PCR with three nested multiplex PCR rounds yielded TCR beta libraries. The two initial PCR rounds, about 9 cycles each, used TRBV1-TRBV30 forward and C-beta reverse primers. Each CDR3 protein is one row after TCRdb ran MiXCR on the multiplex PCR reads. Of about 320,000 distinct CDR3 sequences listed, approximately 65% are singletons. Germline DNA was also extracted, with blood RNA taken from unsorted whole blood. Material for sequencing was peripheral blood. Receptors were obtained from a man aged 40-50 years with primary liver carcinoma and hepatitis B virus infection.

This clonotype was seen at least ten times. This chain links TRBV12-3 or TRBV12-4 with TRBJ1-2; 10 bases are shared with TRBD1. Trimming at V came to 5 bases and at J to 12 bases, leaving 12 bases not matched to a gene. The CDR3 covers 14 residues. CDR3 in amino acids: CASSPSDRGTENTF. CDR3 sequence (DNA): TGTGCCAGCAGTCCTTCGGACAGGGGGACGGAGAACACCTTC.

The rearrangement links TRBV6-1 to TRBJ1-1; D ambiguous. The V end lost 0 bases, the J end lost 4 bases, and 18 bases lay between the germline ends. This CDR3 spans 17 amino acids. Germline V gene lookup returns CDR1 MNHNS and CDR2 SASEGT. In nucleotides, the CDR3 is TGTGCCAGCAGTGAAGCGCTGATGGTGGGCCGGGGCACTGAAGCTTTCTTT. Residues: CASSEALMVGRGTEAFF.

CDR3 nucleotide sequence: TGTGCCTGGAGTCGTTACTTGCGGGACAGGGGAAAGGAGCAGTACTTC. Translating gives CAWSRYLRDRGKEQYF. V gene TRBV30 combines with J gene TRBJ2-7, with 10 bases aligning to TRBD1. The CDR3 extends over 16 amino acids. The V and J ends lost 2 bases and 7 bases, in that order; junction bases with no gene match: 14. Looked up from germline, CDR1 is GTSNPN and CDR2 is SVGIG (reference sequence).

V gene TRBV7-3 combines with J gene TRBJ2-3; D unresolved. This CDR3 spans 14 amino acids. The V end was cut by 5 bases, the J end by 0 bases, with 9 bases between. The V gene's germline CDR1 is SGHTA and CDR2 FQGTGA. The CDR3 sequence: CASSLDPSTDTQYF. The CDR3 nucleotides are TGTGCCAGCAGCCTTGATCCTAGCACAGATACGCAGTATTTT.

This clonotype was counted a single time. The chain recombines TRBV2 with TRBJ2-4, with 9 bases that match TRBD2. The CDR3 spans 14 residues. Losses at the gene ends were 8 bases for V and 7 bases for J; bases not matched to a gene: 9. In germline, CDR1 is SNHLY, CDR2 FYNNEI. CDR3 in amino acids: CASASAGGGNIQYF. Here the CDR3 DNA reads TGTGCCAGCGCATCGGCGGGAGGGGGGAACATTCAGTACTTC.

The rearrangement links TRBV5-4 to TRBJ2-7; the match to TRBD2 covers 7 bases. J lost 5 bases, V lost 4 bases, and 9 bases had no gene match. The CDR3 loop spans 14 amino acids. Germline V CDR1 and CDR2: SGHNT, YYREEE (reference sequence). CDR3 bases: TGTGCCAGCAGCCTAAGGACTAGAATGGACGAGCAGTACTTC. Its translation: CASSLRTRMDEQYF.

This clonotype was seen a few times. It may be a read error: a sequence one base away is much more abundant. The chain links TRBV12-3 or TRBV12-4 to TRBJ2-4; 9 bases fit TRBD1. Trimming removed 8 bases from V and 0 bases from J; junction bases left unmatched: 14. CDR3 length: 18 residues. The CDR3 region has the DNA TGTGCCAGCTCCTTCCGGGACAGGGCTATTCTAGCCAAAAACATTCAGTACTTC. This codes for CASSFRDRAILAKNIQYF.

About this clonotype itself: A much more abundant neighbour one base away suggests this may be a read error. The chain couples TRBV4-3 to TRBJ1-1, with TRBD1 as a possible D gene (5 bases). Germline V gives CDR1 LGHNA, CDR2 YSLEER. The CDR3 sequence is 15 residues long. The DNA of the CDR3 is TGCGCCGGCAGCCAGATGATTGGGGGTCGCGCTGAAGCTTTCTTT. Its translation: CAGSQMIGGRAEAFF.

With respect to this clonotype: Since a much larger clone is just one base distant, this may be a read error. V and J are TRBV6-5 and TRBJ1-1, with a weak D call TRBD1 (5 bases). The germline V gene has CDR1 MNHEY and CDR2 SVGAGI. The CDR3 spans 12 residues. CDR3 region: CSSSRVGVKLSF. CDR3 nucleotides: TGTTCCAGCAGCCGCGTGGGGGTCAAGCTTTCTTTT.

This clonotype was found once. One base away lies a much larger clone, so this may be a sequencing read error. The chain recombines TRBV10-3 with TRBJ2-7; a possible D gene is TRBD1 (7 bases). Germline V gives CDR1 ENHRY, CDR2 SYGVKD. This CDR3 has 15 amino acids. Trimming cost V 10 bases and J 9 bases, with 28 bases left between them. CDR3 residues: CATREIGQASLVQYF. The DNA for the CDR3 is TGTGCCACCCGGGAGATCGGACAGGCCTCGTTGGTGCAGTACTTC.

This clonotype was found many times. The chain links TRBV29-1 to TRBJ1-4, with a weak D call TRBD1 (6 bases). Germline-derived CDR1 and CDR2 are SQVTM and ANQGSEA. V was clipped by 7 bases and J by 7 bases, with 13 bases between them. The CDR3 is 12 residues long. The CDR3 sequence is CSGGGGSEKLFF. DNA of the CDR3: TGCAGCGGAGGGGGGGGGAGTGAAAAACTGTTTTTT.

This clonotype was counted between two and nine times. The chain is built from TRBV7-9 and TRBJ1-1, with a possible D match to TRBD1 (5 bases). V lost 3 bases, J lost 6 bases, and 14 bases lay in between. This CDR3 comprises 14 residues. CDR1 and CDR2 (germline): SEHNR, FQNEAQ (reference sequence). The CDR3 bases are TGTGCCAGCAGCTTCCTAGGACATCTGGCTGAAGCTTTCTTT. Translated, it gives CASSFLGHLAEAFF.

The chain combines TRBV9 with TRBJ2-2, with D perhaps matching TRBD2 (5 bases). In germline, CDR1 is SGDLS, CDR2 YYNGEE. This CDR3 comprises 15 residues. Deletions cut 0 bases from V and 4 bases from J, with 10 bases between. Written as DNA, the CDR3 is TGTGCCAGCAGCGTAGGGTGGGGAGCCACCGGGGAGCTGTTTTTT. Translated, it gives CASSVGWGATGELFF.

A word on this clonotype: One junction end does not reproduce the germline sequence, and a read error may be involved. The V gene is TRBV24-1, the J gene TRBJ2-6; a possible D gene is TRBD1 (5 bases). CDR1 is KGHDR and CDR2 is SFDVKD in the germline V gene. This CDR3 comprises 15 residues. In DNA form, the CDR3 reads TGTGCCACCAGTGATTTAAGGGGTGGGGCCAACGTCCTGGCTTTC. This sequence encodes CATSDLRGGANVLAF.

On this clonotype itself: Being one base from a much bigger clone, this may be a read error. V usage is TRBV29-1 and J usage is TRBJ2-7, with TRBD2 as a possible D gene (6 bases). V lost 7 bases and J lost 4, with 23 bases in between. The CDR3 is 15 residues long. Germline CDR1 is SQVTM and CDR2 is ANQGSEA. CDR3 residues: CSAGWGTFPSYEQYF. As DNA, the CDR3 is TGCAGCGCGGGGTGGGGGACTTTCCCCTCATACGAGCAGTACTTC.

As to this clonotype: Given a much more abundant clone one base away, this may be a read error. The chain combines TRBV12-3 or TRBV12-4 with TRBJ1-1; perhaps TRBD1 as D (5 bases). CDR3 length equals 13 residues. CDR3 amino acids: CASSLARGAEASF. CDR3 sequence (DNA): TGTGCCAGCAGTTTAGCGAGGGGCGCTGAAGCTTCCTTT.

The rearrangement joins TRBV12-5 to TRBJ2-5; D is uncertain. CDR3 length: 13 amino acids. Trimming stripped 5 bases from V and 7 bases from J, with 14 bases between. Germline V gives CDR1 LGHNT, CDR2 FRNRAP. The CDR3 DNA follows: TGTGCTAGTGGTGGTTGGGAAGCAAGGACCCAGTACTTC. This translates into CASGGWEARTQYF.

This clonotype appeared once. The CDR3 carries no conserved terminal phenylalanine or tryptophan, so it likely arises from a read error. Here the CDR3 reads CVNSLTGTQETQYY. DNA for the CDR3: TGTGTCAACAGCTTGACAGGGACCCAAGAGACCCAGTACTAC. This sequence joins TRBV7-8 and TRBJ2-5; 7 nucleotides match TRBD1. CDR3 length: 14 amino acids. Looked up from germline, CDR1 is SGHVS and CDR2 is FQNEAQ.

This rearrangement joins TRBV12-3 or TRBV12-4 to TRBJ1-1; D call uncertain. The V and J ends lost 1 base and 3 bases respectively, with 6 bases between them. The CDR3 totals 13 residues. CDR3 sequence (DNA): TGTGCCAGCAGTTTAGTCGGGCACACTGAAGCTTTCTTT. Translated, it gives CASSLVGHTEAFF.

With regard to this clonotype: Being one base from a much bigger clone, this may be a read error. V gene TRBV10-3 combines with J gene TRBJ2-5, with D unresolved. Germline lookup yields CDR1 ENHRY and CDR2 SYGVKD. The length of the CDR3 is 13 residues. The CDR3 nucleotides are TGTGTCATCAGTGGGTTAGAACAAGAGACCCAGTACTTC. It is translated as CVISGLEQETQYF.

This clonotype was observed a few times. The chain couples TRBV28 to TRBJ2-5, with D possibly TRBD1 on 8 matching bases. Germline V CDR1 and CDR2: MDHEN, SYDVKM. Trimming removed 5 bases at V and 8 bases at J, with 18 bases between. The length of the CDR3 is 14 residues. As DNA, the CDR3 is TGTGCCAGCAGTCAACAGGGGGGGTCGCCAACCCAGTACTTC. This codes for CASSQQGGSPTQYF.